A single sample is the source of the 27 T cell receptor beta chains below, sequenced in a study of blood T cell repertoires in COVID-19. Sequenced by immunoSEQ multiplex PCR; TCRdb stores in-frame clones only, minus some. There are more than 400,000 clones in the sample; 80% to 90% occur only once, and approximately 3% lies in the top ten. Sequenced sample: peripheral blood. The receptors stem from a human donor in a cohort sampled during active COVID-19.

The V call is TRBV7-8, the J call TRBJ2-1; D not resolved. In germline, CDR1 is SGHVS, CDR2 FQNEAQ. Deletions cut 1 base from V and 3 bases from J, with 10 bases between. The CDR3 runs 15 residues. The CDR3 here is CASSLVAADYNEQFF. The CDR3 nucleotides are TGTGCCAGCAGCTTAGTCGCGGCTGACTACAATGAGCAGTTCTTC.

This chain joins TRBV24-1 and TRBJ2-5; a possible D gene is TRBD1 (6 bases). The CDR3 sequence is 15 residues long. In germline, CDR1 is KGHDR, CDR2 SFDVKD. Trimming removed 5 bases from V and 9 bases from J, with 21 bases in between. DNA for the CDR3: TGTGCCACCAGTGGTTCAGGGACACGTCAGTGGGCCCAGTACTTC. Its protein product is CATSGSGTRQWAQYF.

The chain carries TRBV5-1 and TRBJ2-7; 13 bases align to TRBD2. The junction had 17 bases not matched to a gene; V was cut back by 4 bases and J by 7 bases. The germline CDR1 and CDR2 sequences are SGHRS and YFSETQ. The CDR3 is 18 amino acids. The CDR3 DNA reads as TGCGCCAGCAGCACACTTTATGGAACTAGCGGGAGGGCGGAGGAGCAGTACTTC. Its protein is CASSTLYGTSGRAEEQYF.

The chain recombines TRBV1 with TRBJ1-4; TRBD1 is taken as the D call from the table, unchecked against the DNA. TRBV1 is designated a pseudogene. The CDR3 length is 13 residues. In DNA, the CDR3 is TGCACCAGCAGCACGGGACAGAGGGAAAAACTGTTTTTT. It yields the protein CTSSTGQREKLFF.

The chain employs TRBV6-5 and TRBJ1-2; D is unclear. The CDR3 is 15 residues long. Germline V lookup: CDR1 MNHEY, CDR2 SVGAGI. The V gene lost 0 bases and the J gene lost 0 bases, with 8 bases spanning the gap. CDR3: CASSYSGSSNYGYTF. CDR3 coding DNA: TGTGCCAGCAGTTACTCGGGCAGCTCTAACTATGGCTACACCTTC.

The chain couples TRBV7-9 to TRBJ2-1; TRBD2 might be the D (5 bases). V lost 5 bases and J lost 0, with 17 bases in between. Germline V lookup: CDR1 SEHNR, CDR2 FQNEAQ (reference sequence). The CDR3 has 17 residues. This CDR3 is CASSLPRAGGSYNEQFF. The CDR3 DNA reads TGTGCCAGCAGCCTCCCGCGGGCAGGCGGCTCCTACAATGAGCAGTTCTTC.

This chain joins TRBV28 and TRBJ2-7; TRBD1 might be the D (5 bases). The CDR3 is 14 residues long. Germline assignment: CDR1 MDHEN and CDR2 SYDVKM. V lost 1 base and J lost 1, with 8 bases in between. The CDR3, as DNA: TGTGCCAGCAGTTTATCCCAGGGTTCCTACGAGCAGTACTTC. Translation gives CASSLSQGSYEQYF.

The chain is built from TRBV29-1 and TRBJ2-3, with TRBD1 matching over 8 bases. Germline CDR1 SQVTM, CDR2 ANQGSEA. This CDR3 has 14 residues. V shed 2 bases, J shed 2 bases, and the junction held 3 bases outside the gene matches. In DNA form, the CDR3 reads TGCAGCGTTGAACGGACAGGGTCCACAGATACGCAGTATTTT. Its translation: CSVERTGSTDTQYF.

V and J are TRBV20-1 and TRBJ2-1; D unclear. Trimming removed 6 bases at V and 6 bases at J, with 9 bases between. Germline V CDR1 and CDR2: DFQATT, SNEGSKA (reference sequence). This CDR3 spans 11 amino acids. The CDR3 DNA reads TGCAGTGCCCCGGTTCTCAATGAGCAGTTCTTC. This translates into CSAPVLNEQFF.

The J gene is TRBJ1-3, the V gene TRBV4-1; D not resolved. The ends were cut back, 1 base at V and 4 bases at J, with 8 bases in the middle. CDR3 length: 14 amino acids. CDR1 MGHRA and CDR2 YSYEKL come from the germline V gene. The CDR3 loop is CASSQGERGNTIYF. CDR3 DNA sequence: TGCGCCAGCAGCCAAGGGGAGCGGGGAAACACCATATATTTT.

CDR3 DNA: TGTGCCAGCAGCCAAGGTCATACAGGGGCACAGGAAGCTTTCTTT. Protein sequence: CASSQGHTGAQEAFF. This rearrangement joins TRBV3-1 (or the pseudogene TRBV3-2) to TRBJ1-1, with 7 nucleotides matching TRBD1. Germline-derived CDR1 and CDR2 are LGHDT and YNNKEL (reference sequence). The CDR3 spans 15 residues. After removal of 1 base from V and 8 bases from J, the junction contained 10 bases not matched to a gene.

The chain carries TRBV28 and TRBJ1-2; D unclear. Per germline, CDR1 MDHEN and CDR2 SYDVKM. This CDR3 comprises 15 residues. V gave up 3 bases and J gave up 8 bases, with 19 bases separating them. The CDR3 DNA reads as TGTGCCAGCAGTTTGTTGTTTGATGGGTGGAGGGGCTACACCTTC. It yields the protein CASSLLFDGWRGYTF.

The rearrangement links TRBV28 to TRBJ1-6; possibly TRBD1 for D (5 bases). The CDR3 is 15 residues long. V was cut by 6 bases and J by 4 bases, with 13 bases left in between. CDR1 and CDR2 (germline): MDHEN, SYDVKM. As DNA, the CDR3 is TGTGCCAGCAGCCTGACGGGGGGGTATAATTCACCCCTCCACTTT. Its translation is CASSLTGGYNSPLHF.

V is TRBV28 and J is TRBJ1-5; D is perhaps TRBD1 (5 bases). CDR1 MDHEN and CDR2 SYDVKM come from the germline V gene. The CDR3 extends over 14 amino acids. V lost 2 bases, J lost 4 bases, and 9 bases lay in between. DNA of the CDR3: TGTGCCAGCAGTTTAGGTTCAGGGAATCAGCCCCAGCATTTT. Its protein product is CASSLGSGNQPQHF.

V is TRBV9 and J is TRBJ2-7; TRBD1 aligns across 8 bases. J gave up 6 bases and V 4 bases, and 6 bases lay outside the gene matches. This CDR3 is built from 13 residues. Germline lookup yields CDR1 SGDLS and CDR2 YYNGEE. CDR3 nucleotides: TGTGCCAGCAGCCCCCGGACAGGGACCGAGCAGTACTTC. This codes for CASSPRTGTEQYF.

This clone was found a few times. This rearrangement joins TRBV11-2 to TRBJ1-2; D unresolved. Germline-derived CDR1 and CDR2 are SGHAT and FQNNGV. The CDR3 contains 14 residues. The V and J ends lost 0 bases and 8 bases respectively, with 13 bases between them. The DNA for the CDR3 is TGTGCCAGCAGCTTAGATGGAGGGCGATACGGCTACACCTTC. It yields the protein CASSLDGGRYGYTF.

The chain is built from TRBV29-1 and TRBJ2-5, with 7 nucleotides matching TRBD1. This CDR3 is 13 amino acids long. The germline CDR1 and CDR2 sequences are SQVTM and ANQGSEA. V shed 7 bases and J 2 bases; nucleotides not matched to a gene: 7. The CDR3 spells CSARGLGQETQYF. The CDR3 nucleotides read TGCAGCGCTAGGGGGCTAGGACAAGAGACCCAGTACTTC.

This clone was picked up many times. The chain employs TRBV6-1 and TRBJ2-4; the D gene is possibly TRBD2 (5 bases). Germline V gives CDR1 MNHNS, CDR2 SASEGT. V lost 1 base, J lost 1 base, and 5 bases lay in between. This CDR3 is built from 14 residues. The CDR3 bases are TGTGCCAGCAGTGAAGGCGGGGCCAAAAACATTCAGTACTTC. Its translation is CASSEGGAKNIQYF.

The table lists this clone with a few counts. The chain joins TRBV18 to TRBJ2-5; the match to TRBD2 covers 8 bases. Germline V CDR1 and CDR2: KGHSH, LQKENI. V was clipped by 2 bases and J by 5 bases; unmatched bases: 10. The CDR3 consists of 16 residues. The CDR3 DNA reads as TGTGCCAGCTCACCAGTCTCGGCGGGAGGCGGTGAGACCCAGTACTTC. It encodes CASSPVSAGGGETQYF.

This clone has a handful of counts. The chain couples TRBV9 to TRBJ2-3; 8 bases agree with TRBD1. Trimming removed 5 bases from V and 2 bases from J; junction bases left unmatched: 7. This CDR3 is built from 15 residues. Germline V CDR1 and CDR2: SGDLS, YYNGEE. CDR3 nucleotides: TGTGCCAGCAGTGACTGGACAGGGCTCACAGATACGCAGTATTTT. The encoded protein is CASSDWTGLTDTQYF.

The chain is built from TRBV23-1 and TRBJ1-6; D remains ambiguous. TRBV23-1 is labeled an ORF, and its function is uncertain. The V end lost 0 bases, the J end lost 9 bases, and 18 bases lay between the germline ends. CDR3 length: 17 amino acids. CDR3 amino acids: CASSQSPRFRGGSPLHF. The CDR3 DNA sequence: TGCGCCAGCAGTCAATCCCCCAGGTTCCGGGGTGGTTCACCCCTCCACTTT.

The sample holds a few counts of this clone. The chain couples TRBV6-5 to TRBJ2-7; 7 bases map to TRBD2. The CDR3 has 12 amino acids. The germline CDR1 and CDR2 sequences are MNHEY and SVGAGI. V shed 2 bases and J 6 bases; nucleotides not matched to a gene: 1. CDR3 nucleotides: TGTGCCAGCAGTTACGGGAGGGGCGAGCAGTACTTC. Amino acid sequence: CASSYGRGEQYF.

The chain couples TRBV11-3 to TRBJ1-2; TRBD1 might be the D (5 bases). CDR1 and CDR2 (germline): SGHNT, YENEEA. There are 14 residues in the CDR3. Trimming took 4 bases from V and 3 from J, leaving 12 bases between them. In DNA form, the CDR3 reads TGTGCCAGCAGCTCTAGACAGACCGACTATGGCTACACCTTC. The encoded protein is CASSSRQTDYGYTF.

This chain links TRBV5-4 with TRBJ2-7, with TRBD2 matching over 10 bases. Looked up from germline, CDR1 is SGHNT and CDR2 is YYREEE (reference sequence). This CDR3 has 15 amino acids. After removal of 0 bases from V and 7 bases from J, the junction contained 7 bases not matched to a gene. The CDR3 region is CASSLVASGRREQYF. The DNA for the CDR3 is TGTGCCAGCAGCTTGGTAGCTAGCGGGAGAAGAGAGCAGTACTTC.

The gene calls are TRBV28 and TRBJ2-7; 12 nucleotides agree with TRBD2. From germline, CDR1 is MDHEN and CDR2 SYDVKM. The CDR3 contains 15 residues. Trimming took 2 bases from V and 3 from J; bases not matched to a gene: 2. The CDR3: CASSLRLAGVYEQYF. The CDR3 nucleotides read TGTGCCAGCAGTTTAAGACTAGCGGGAGTCTACGAGCAGTACTTC.

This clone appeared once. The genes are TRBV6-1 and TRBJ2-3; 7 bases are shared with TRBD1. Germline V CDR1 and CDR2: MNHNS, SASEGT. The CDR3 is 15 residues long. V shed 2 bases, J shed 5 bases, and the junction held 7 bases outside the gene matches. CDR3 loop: CASSETRQGRDTQYF. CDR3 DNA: TGTGCCAGCAGTGAAACGAGACAGGGCCGAGATACGCAGTATTTT.

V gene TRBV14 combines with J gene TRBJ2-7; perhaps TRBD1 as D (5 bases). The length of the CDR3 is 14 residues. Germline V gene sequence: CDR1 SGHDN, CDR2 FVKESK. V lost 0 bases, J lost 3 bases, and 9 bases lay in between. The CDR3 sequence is CASSQERQGYEQYF. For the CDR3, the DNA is TGTGCCAGCAGCCAAGAGAGGCAGGGCTACGAGCAGTACTTC. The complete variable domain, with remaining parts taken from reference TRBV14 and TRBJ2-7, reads EAGVTQFPSHSVIEKGQTVTLRCDPISGHDNLYWYRRVMGKEIKFLLHFVKESKQDESGMPNNRFLAERTGGTYSTLKVQPAELEDSGVYFCASSQERQGYEQYFGPGTRLTVT.